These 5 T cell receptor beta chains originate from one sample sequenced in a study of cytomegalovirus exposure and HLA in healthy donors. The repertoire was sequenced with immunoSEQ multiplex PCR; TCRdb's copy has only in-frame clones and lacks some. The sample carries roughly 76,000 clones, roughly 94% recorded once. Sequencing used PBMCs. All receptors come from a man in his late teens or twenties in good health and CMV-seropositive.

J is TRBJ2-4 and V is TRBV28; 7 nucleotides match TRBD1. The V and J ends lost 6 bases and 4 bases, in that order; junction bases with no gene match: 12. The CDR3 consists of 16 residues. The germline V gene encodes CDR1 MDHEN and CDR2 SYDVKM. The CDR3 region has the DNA TGTGCCAGCAGCACCACTCCCGGGACAGCAAAAAACATTCAGTACTTC. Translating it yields CASSTTPGTAKNIQYF.

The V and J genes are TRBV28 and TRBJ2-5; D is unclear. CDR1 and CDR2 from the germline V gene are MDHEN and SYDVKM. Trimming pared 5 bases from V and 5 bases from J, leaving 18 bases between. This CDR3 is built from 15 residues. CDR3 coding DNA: TGTGCCAGCAGTCCAACATTAGGCGGAAGCGAGACCCAGTACTTC. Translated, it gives CASSPTLGGSETQYF. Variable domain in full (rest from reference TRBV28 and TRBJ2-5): DVKVTQSSRYLVKRTGEKVFLECVQDMDHENMFWYRQDPGLGLRLIYFSYDVKMKEKGDIPEGYSVSREKKERFSLILESASTNQTSMYLCASSPTLGGSETQYFGPGTRLLVL.

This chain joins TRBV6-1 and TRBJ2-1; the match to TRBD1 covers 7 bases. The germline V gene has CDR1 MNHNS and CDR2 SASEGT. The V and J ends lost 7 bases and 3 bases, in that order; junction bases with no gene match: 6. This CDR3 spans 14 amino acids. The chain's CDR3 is CASNPGQRYNEQFF. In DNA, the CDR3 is TGTGCCAGCAACCCGGGACAGCGCTACAATGAGCAGTTCTTC.

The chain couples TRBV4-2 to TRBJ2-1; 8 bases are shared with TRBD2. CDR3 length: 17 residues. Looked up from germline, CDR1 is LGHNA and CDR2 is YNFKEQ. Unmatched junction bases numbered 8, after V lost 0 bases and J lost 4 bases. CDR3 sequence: CASSQDGVAGYYNEQFF. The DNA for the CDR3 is TGTGCCAGCAGCCAAGATGGGGTAGCGGGGTATTACAATGAGCAGTTCTTC.

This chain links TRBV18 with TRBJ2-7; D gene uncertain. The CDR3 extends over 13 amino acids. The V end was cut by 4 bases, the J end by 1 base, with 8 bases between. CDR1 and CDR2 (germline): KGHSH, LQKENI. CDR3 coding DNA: TGTGCCAGCTCACAGCAGACTTCCTACGAGCAGTACTTC. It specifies CASSQQTSYEQYF.